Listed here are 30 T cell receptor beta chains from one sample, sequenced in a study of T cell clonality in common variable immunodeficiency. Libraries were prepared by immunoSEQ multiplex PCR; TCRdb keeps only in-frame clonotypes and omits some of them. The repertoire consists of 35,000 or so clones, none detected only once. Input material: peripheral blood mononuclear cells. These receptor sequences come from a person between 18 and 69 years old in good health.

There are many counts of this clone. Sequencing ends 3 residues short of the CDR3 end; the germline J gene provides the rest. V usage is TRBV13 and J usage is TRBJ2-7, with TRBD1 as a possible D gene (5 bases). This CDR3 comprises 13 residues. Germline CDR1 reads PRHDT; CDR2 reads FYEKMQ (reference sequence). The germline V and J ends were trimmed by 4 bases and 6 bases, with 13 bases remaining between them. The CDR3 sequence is CASSSPGLAEQYF. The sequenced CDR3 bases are TGTGCCAGCAGCTCTCCAGGGTTAGCCGAG.

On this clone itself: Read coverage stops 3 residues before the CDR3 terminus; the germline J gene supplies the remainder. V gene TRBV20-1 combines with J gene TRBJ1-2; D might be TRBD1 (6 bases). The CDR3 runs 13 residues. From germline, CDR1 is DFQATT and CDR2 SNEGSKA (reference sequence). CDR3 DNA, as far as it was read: TGCAGTGCTGGACAGCCACTTTACAATGAC. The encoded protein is CSAGQPLYND. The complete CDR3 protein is CSAGQPLYNDYTF.

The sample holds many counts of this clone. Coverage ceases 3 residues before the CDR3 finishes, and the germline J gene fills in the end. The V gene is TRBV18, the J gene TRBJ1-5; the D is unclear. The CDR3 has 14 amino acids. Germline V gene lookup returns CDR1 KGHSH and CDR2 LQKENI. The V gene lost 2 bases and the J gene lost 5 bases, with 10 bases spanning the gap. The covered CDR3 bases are TGTGCCAGCTCACCATCTCCCGGGGATCAGCCC. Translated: CASSPSPGDQP. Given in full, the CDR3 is CASSPSPGDQPQHF.

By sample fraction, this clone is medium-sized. The CDR3 region is CASSLDRGQETQYF. The covered CDR3 bases are TGCGCCAGCAGCCTCGACAGGGGCCAAGAGACC. The chain uses TRBV5-1 and TRBJ2-5, with 8 bases lining up with TRBD1. The read finishes 3 residues shy of the CDR3 end, and the germline J gene is used to complete it. Germline-derived CDR1 and CDR2 are SGHRS and YFSETQ. This CDR3 region has 14 residues. V shed 4 bases, J shed 1 base, and the junction held 3 bases outside the gene matches.

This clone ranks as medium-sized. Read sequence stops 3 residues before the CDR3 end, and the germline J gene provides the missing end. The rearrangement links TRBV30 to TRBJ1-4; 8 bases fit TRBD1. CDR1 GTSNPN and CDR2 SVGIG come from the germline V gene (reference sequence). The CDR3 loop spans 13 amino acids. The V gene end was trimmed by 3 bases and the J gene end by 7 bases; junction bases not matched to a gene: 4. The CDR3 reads CAWRLQGAEKLFF. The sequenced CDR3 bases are TGTGCCTGGAGACTGCAGGGGGCTGAAAAA.

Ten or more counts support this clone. CDR3 residues: CASTTRRQGALNEQFF. The sequenced CDR3 bases are TGTGCCAGCACCACTAGGAGGCAGGGGGCTTTAAATGAG. The chain is built from TRBV12-3 or TRBV12-4 and TRBJ2-1, with 8 nucleotides matching TRBD1. The read ends 3 residues shy of where the CDR3 ends; the end is completed using the germline J gene. CDR3 length equals 16 residues. Trimming took 7 bases from V and 7 from J; bases not matched to a gene: 15.

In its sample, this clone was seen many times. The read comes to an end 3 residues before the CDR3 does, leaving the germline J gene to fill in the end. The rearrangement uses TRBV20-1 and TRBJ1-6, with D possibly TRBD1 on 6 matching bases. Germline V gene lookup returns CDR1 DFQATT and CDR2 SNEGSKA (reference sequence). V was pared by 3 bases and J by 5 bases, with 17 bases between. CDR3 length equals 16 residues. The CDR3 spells CSASLRSDRDNSPLHF. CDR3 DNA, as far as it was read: TGCAGTGCTAGTCTTAGATCGGACAGAGATAATTCACCC.

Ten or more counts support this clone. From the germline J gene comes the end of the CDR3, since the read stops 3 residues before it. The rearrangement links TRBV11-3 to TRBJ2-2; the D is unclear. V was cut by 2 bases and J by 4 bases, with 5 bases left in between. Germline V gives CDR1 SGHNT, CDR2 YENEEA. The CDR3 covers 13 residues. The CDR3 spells CASSLQFTGELFF. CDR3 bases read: TGTGCCAGCAGCTTACAGTTCACCGGGGAG.

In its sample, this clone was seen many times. CDR3 DNA, as far as it was read: TGTGCCAGCAGCTTAAATTACTACGAG. This encodes CASSLNYYE. The whole CDR3 protein reads CASSLNYYEQYF. J is TRBJ2-7 and V is TRBV7-8; D not certain. The sequenced fragment ends 3 residues before the CDR3 boundary, so the rest is inferred from the germline J gene. Trimming left V 2 bases short and J 3 bases short, with 5 bases between. The CDR3 has 12 amino acids. The germline CDR1 and CDR2 sequences are SGHVS and FQNEAQ. Combining the CDR3 with reference TRBV7-8 and TRBJ2-7 gives the whole variable domain GAGVSQSPRYKVAKRGQDVALRCDPISGHVSLFWYQQALGQGPEFLTYFQNEAQLDKSGLPSDRFFAERPEGSVSTLKIQRTQQEDSAVYLCASSLNYYEQYFGPGTRLTVT.

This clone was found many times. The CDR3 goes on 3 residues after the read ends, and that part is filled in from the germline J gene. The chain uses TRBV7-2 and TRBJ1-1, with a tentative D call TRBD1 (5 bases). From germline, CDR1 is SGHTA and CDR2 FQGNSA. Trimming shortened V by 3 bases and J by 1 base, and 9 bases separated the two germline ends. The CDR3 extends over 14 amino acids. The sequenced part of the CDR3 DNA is TGTGCCAGCAGCTTTGAAGGGGCGAACACTGAA. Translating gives CASSFEGANTE. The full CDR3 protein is CASSFEGANTEAFF. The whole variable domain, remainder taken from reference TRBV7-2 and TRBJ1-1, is GAGVSQSPSNKVTEKGKDVELRCDPISGHTALYWYRQSLGQGLEFLIYFQGNSAPDKSGLPSDRFSAERTGGSVSTLTIQRTQQEDSAVYLCASSFEGANTEAFFGQGTRLTVV.

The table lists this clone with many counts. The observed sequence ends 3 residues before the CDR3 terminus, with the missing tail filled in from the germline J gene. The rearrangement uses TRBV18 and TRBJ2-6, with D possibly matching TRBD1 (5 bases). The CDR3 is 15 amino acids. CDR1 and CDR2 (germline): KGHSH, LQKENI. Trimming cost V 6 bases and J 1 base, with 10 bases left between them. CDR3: CASSLQGSGANVLTF. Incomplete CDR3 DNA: TGTGCCAGCTCTCTCCAGGGATCTGGGGCCAACGTC.

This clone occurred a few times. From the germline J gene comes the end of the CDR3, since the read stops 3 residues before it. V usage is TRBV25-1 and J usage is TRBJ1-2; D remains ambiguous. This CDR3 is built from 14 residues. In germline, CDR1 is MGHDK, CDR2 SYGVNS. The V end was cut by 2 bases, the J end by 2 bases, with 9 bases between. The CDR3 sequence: CASSERDTNYGYTF. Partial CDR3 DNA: TGTGCCAGCAGTGAACGCGACACCAACTATGGC.

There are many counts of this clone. Incomplete CDR3 DNA: TGTGCCAGCAGCCAGAGCGGGAGTGGGGGCGGGGAG. This sequence encodes CASSQSGSGGGE. The full CDR3 sequence reads CASSQSGSGGGELFF. This chain links TRBV4-2 with TRBJ2-2, with 8 bases that match TRBD2. Read sequence stops 3 residues before the CDR3 end, and the germline J gene provides the missing end. The CDR3 is 15 residues long. CDR1 is LGHNA, CDR2 YNFKEQ, per germline. The V and J ends lost 3 bases and 7 bases, in that order; junction bases with no gene match: 7.

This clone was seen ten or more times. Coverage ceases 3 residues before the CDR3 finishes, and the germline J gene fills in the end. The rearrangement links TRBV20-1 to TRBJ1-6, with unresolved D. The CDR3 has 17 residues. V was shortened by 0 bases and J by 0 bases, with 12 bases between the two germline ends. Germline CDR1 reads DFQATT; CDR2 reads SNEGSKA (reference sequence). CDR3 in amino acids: CSARDQSESSYNSPLHF. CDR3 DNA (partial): TGCAGTGCTAGAGATCAGTCAGAAAGCTCCTATAATTCACCC.

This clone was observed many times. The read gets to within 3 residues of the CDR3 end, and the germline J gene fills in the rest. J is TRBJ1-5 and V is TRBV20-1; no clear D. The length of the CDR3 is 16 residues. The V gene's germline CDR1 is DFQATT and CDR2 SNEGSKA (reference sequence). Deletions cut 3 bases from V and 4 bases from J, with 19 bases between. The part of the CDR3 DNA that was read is TGCAGTGCTAGGGAGATCGGCGGGGTTCTAAATCAGCCC. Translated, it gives CSAREIGGVLNQP. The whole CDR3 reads CSAREIGGVLNQPQHF.

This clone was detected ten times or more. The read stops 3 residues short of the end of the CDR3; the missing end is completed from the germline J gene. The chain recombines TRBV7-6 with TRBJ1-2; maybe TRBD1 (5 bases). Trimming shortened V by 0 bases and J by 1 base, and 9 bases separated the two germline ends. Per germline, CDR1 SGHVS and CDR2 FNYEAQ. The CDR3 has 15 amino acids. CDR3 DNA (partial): TGTGCCAGCAGCTTAGCGAAGGGGTTTAACTATGGC. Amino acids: CASSLAKGFNYG. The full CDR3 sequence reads CASSLAKGFNYGYTF.

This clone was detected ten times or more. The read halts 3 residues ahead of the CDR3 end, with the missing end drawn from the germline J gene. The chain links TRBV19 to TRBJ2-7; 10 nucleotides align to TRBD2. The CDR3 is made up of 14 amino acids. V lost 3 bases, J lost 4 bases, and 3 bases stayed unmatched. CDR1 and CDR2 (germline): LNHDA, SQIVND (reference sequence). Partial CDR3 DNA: TGTGCCAGTAGTATGGGGACTAGCGTATACGAG. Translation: CASSMGTSVYE. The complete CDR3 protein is CASSMGTSVYEQYF.

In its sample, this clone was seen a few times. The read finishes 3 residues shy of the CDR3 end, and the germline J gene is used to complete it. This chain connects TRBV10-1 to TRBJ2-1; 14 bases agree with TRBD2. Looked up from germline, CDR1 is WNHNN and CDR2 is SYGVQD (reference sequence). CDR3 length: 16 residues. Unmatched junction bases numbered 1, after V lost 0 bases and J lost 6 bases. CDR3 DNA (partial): TGCGCCAGCAGTGAGTCGGGACTAGCGGGAGTCAATGAG. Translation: CASSESGLAGVNE. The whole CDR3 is CASSESGLAGVNEQFF.

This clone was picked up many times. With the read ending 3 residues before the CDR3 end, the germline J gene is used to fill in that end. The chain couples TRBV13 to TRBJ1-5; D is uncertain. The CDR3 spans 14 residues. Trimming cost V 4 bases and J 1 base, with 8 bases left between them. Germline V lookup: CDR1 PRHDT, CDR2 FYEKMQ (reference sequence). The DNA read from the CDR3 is TGTGCCAGCAGCTCCTCGCGCAGCAATCAGCCC. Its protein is CASSSSRSNQP. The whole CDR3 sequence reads CASSSSRSNQPQHF.

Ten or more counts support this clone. The sequenced CDR3 bases are TGTGCCAGTAGTAACGGGGACATTAAGTGGCCC. Encoded protein: CASSNGDIKWP. In full, the CDR3 is CASSNGDIKWPQHF. The rearrangement uses TRBV19 and TRBJ1-5, with D possibly matching TRBD1 (6 bases). The DNA ends 3 residues before the CDR3 does, and the rest of the CDR3 is filled in from the germline J gene. Germline CDR1 is LNHDA and CDR2 is SQIVND (reference sequence). CDR3 length equals 14 residues. Trimming cost V 4 bases and J 9 bases, with 16 bases left between them.

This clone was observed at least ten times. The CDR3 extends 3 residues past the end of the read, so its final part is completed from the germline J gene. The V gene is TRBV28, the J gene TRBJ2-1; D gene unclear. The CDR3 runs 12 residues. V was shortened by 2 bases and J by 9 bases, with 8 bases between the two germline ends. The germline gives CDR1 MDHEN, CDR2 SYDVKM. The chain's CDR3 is CASSLPPGEQFF. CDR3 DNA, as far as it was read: TGTGCCAGCAGTTTACCCCCGGGTGAG.

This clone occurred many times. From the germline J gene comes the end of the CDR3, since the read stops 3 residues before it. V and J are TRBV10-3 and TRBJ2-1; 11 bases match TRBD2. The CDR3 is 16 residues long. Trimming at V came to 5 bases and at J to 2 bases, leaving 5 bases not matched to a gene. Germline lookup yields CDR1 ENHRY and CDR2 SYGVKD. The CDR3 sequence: CAISSQTSGTYNEQFF. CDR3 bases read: TGTGCCATCAGTTCCCAGACTAGCGGGACCTACAATGAG.

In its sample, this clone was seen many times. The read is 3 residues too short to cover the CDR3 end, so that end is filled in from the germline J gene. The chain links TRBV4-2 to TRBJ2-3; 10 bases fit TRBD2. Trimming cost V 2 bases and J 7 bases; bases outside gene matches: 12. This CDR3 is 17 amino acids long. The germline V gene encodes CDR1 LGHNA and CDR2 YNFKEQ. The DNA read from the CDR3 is TGTGCCAGCAGCCAATCCTCTAGCGGGAGTGCTTCTTATACG. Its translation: CASSQSSSGSASYT. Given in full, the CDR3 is CASSQSSSGSASYTQYF.

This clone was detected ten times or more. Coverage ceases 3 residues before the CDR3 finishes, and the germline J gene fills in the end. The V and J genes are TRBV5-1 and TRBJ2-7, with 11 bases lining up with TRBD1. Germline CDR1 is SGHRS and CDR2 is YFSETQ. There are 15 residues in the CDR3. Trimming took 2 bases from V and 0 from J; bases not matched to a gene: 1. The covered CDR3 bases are TGCGCCAGCAGCTTAGGGACAGGGGGCTCCTACGAG. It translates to CASSLGTGGSYE. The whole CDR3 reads CASSLGTGGSYEQYF.

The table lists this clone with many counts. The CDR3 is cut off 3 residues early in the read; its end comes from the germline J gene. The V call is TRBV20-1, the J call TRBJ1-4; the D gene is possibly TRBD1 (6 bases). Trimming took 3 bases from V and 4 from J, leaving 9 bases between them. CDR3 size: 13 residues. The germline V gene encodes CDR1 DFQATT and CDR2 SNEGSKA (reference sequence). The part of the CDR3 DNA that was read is TGCAGTGCTAGGTCGGACAGTAATGAAAAA. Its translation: CSARSDSNEK. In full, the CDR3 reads CSARSDSNEKLFF.

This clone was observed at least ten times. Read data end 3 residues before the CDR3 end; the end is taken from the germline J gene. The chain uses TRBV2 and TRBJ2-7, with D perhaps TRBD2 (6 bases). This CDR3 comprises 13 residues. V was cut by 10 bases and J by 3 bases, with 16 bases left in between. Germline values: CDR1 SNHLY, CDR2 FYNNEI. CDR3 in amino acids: CATLGLLNYEQYF. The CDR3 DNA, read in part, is TGTGCCACCTTAGGACTACTAAACTACGAG.

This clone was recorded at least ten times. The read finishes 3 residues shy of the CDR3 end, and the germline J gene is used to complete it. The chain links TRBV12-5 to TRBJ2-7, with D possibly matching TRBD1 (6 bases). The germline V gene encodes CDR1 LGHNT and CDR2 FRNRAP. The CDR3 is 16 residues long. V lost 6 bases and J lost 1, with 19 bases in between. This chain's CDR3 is CASGPGWGHPSYEQYF. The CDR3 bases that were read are TGTGCTAGTGGCCCGGGATGGGGACACCCTTCCTACGAG.

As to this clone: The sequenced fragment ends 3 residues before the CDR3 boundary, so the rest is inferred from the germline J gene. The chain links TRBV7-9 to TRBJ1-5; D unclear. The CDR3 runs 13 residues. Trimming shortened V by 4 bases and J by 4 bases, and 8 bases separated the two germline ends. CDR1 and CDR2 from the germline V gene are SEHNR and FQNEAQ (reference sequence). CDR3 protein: CASSSTSNQPQHF. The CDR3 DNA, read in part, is TGTGCCAGCAGCTCCACTTCAAATCAGCCC.

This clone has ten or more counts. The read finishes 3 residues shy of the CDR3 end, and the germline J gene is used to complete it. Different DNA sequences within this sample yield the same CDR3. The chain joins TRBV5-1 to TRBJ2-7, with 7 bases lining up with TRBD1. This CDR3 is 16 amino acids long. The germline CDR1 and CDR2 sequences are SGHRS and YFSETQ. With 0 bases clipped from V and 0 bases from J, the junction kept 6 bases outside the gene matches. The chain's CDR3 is CASSLGHRDSSYEQYF. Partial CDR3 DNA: TGCGCCAGCAGCTTGGGGCACCGGGACAGCTCCTACGAG.

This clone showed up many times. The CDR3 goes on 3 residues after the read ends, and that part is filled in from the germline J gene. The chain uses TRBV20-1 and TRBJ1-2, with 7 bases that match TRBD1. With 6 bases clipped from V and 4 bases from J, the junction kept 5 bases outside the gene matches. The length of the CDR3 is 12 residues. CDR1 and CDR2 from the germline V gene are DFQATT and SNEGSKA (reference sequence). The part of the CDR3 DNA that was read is TGCAGTGCCCGACAGGGTCTCTATGGC. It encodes CSARQGLYG. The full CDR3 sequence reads CSARQGLYGYTF.